This TCR beta chain was sequenced for a study of a mutant IDH1 vaccine in newly diagnosed glioma. Overall study: The patients were given eight vaccinations, one each in weeks 1, 3, 5, 7, 11, 15, 19 and 23. Vaccine administration was initiated 4-6 weeks following radiotherapy alone, or with temozolomide cycles. Most patients had radiochemotherapy with temozolomide before enrollment; others had one alone. Study-level findings and limits: Researchers report vaccine-induced immune responses in approximately 93% of patients.

A remark on this clone: Its antigen is currently unknown.

Trimming stripped 2 bases from V and 3 bases from J, with 13 bases between. Germline values: CDR1 MNHEY, CDR2 SVGAGI. The CDR3 contains 16 residues. Time point noted: week 23, last vaccination. Topical imiquimod was applied with each vaccine dose, which held 300 ug of mutant IDH1 20-mer peptide. Method: immunoSEQ multiplex PCR; TCRdb's copy keeps in-frame clones and lacks some. Here the sample spans roughly 74,000 clones, about 85% being singletons. The rearrangement joins TRBV6-5 to TRBJ2-2, with D uncertain. The sequence came from a woman aged 45-59 years with glioma. The source was PBMCs, collected from a glioma patient whose treatment included an IDH1 peptide vaccine. The CDR3 DNA reads TGTGCCAGCAGTTACGAAGGCTCAGGTTACACCGGGGAGCTGTTTTTT. It yields the protein CASSYEGSGYTGELFF.